Below are 17 T cell receptor beta chains sequenced from a single sample in a study of T cells after yellow fever vaccination. TCRdb itself ran the 5' RACE reads through MiXCR, one entry per CDR3 protein. The sample has about 300,000 distinct CDR3 sequences; about 4% are singletons. The material was PBMCs, obtained 5 days after the yellow fever booster vaccination. Receptors originate from a man younger than 35 who received the YFV17D yellow fever vaccine.

This clonotype was seen ten or more times. The genes are TRBV5-1 and TRBJ2-1, with 8 bases fitting TRBD1. V shed 4 bases and J 0 bases; nucleotides not matched to a gene: 3. CDR3 length: 15 residues. Germline CDR1 is SGHRS and CDR2 is YFSETQ. The DNA of the CDR3 is TGCGCCAGCAGCGGGACAGGCCGCTCCTACAATGAGCAGTTCTTC. Protein product: CASSGTGRSYNEQFF.

The V call is TRBV6-2 or TRBV6-3, the J call TRBJ1-2; TRBD1 matches at 9 bases. Unmatched junction bases numbered 7, after V lost 5 bases and J lost 0 bases. The CDR3 length is 16 residues. Per germline, CDR1 MNHEY and CDR2 SVGEGT. This CDR3 is CASSGTDRGTNYGYTF. In nucleotides, the CDR3 is TGTGCCAGCAGTGGTACGGACAGGGGTACTAACTATGGCTACACCTTC.

This rearrangement joins TRBV7-2 to TRBJ1-6; 7 bases are a match to TRBD1. Trimming at V came to 1 base and at J to 5 bases, leaving 5 bases not matched to a gene. CDR1 is SGHTA and CDR2 is FQGNSA in the germline V gene. The CDR3 length is 16 residues. Here the CDR3 DNA reads TGTGCCAGCAGCTTAGGAGGGGGCTGGGATAATTCACCCCTCCACTTT. The encoded protein is CASSLGGGWDNSPLHF. The variable domain in full, completed from reference TRBV7-2 and TRBJ1-6, reads GAGVSQSPSNKVTEKGKDVELRCDPISGHTALYWYRQSLGQGLEFLIYFQGNSAPDKSGLPSDRFSAERTGGSVSTLTIQRTQQEDSAVYLCASSLGGGWDNSPLHFGNGTRLTVT.

This clonotype was seen a handful of times. This sequence joins TRBV20-1 and TRBJ1-1; D is ambiguous. There are 14 residues in the CDR3. The germline V gene has CDR1 DFQATT and CDR2 SNEGSKA (reference sequence). V lost 2 bases and J 4 bases, leaving 14 bases between the germline ends. DNA for the CDR3: TGCAGTGCTAGAAGGGTGGCCATGAGCACTGAAGCTTTCTTT. It specifies CSARRVAMSTEAFF.

This clonotype has just a few counts. J is TRBJ2-7 and V is TRBV27, with D maybe TRBD2 (6 bases). CDR1 is MNHEY, CDR2 SMNVEV, per germline (reference sequence). V lost 1 base and J 2 bases, leaving 12 bases between the germline ends. CDR3 length equals 15 residues. The CDR3 reads CASSLWGTGAYEQYF. The CDR3 DNA reads as TGTGCCAGCAGTTTATGGGGTACGGGAGCCTACGAGCAGTACTTC.

The chain combines TRBV28 with TRBJ2-3; D may be TRBD2 (5 bases). V was trimmed by 6 bases and J by 4 bases, leaving 14 bases between them. The CDR3 is 14 amino acids. Germline CDR1 is MDHEN and CDR2 is SYDVKM. The CDR3 DNA sequence: TGTGCCAGCAGCTATCCGGGGTTTGCAGATACGCAGTATTTT. Its translation: CASSYPGFADTQYF.

This chain joins TRBV11-1 and TRBJ2-2; D possibly corresponds to TRBD2 (6 bases). V dropped 1 base and J dropped 5 bases, with 14 bases sitting between them. The CDR3 covers 16 residues. Germline CDR1 is SGHAT and CDR2 is FQDESV (reference sequence). For the CDR3, the DNA is TGTGCCAGCAGCTTAGGGCGGGGAGAAGAGACCGGGGAGCTGTTTTTT. This gives the protein CASSLGRGEETGELFF.

In its sample, this clonotype was seen many times. V and J are TRBV6-5 and TRBJ1-2; TRBD1 might be the D (5 bases). This CDR3 is 16 amino acids long. Germline V gene sequence: CDR1 MNHEY, CDR2 SVGAGI. Trimming took off 4 bases at V and 1 base at J, with 16 bases between the two ends. The CDR3 protein is CASSSNWDSHNYGYTF. The DNA of the CDR3 is TGTGCCAGCAGTTCCAATTGGGACTCCCATAACTATGGCTACACCTTC.

This clonotype was seen many times. The CDR3 reads CASSYEVVAGVETQYF. CDR3 bases: TGTGCCAGCAGTTACGAGGTGGTAGCGGGGGTCGAGACCCAGTACTTC. V is TRBV6-5 and J is TRBJ2-5; 9 bases are shared with TRBD2. The CDR3 is 16 residues long. Trimming took 2 bases from V and 5 from J; bases not matched to a gene: 9. Germline V CDR1 and CDR2: MNHEY, SVGAGI.

This clonotype has only a few counts. The J gene is TRBJ1-1, the V gene TRBV5-4, with 7 positions matching TRBD1. V shed 4 bases, J shed 6 bases, and the junction held 15 bases outside the gene matches. CDR1 and CDR2 from the germline V gene are SGHNT and YYREEE (reference sequence). This CDR3 region has 16 residues. The CDR3 DNA is TGTGCCAGCAGCCGAACAGGGGTCCTTTCAATACCTGAAGCTTTCTTT. Its translation: CASSRTGVLSIPEAFF.

The rearrangement links TRBV28 to TRBJ1-4, with TRBD1 matching 7 bases. This CDR3 has 15 residues. The trim removed 6 bases at V and 7 bases at J, leaving 11 bases unmatched. Germline loops: CDR1 MDHEN, CDR2 SYDVKM. This chain's CDR3 is CASSPATGEGEKLFF. The CDR3 nucleotides read TGTGCCAGCAGCCCAGCTACAGGGGAGGGTGAAAAACTGTTTTTT.

V is TRBV21-1 and J is TRBJ2-2; the tabulated D call, TRBD2, remains unverified against the DNA. TRBV21-1 is a known pseudogene. This CDR3 contains 15 residues. The CDR3 loop reads CASSIGPTGTGELFF. The CDR3 nucleotides read TGTGCCAGCAGCATTGGGCCCACGGGAACCGGGGAGCTGTTTTTT.

A few counts support this clonotype. The gene calls are TRBV6-2 or TRBV6-3 and TRBJ2-2; D perhaps matches TRBD1 (5 bases). The CDR3 is 15 residues long. Trimming removed 10 bases from V and 0 bases from J, with 15 bases in between. In germline, CDR1 is MNHEY, CDR2 SVGEGT. This CDR3 is CATHRGAANTGELFF. The CDR3 DNA reads TGTGCCACCCATCGTGGGGCGGCGAACACCGGGGAGCTGTTTTTT.

This sequence joins TRBV5-1 and TRBJ1-1; D is unresolved. The CDR3 length is 14 residues. V lost 6 bases and J lost 4, with 16 bases in between. CDR1 and CDR2 from the germline V gene are SGHRS and YFSETQ. For the CDR3, the DNA is TGCGCCAGCACCCCCCCTCTTCCGCCCACTGAAGCTTTCTTT. Protein sequence: CASTPPLPPTEAFF.

This clonotype was counted between two and nine times. This sequence joins TRBV5-1 and TRBJ2-7, with TRBD1 as a possible D gene (5 bases). Germline V gives CDR1 SGHRS, CDR2 YFSETQ. This CDR3 spans 16 amino acids. V lost 0 bases and J 4 bases, leaving 17 bases between the germline ends. The CDR3 spells CASSLAPSTEQYEQYF. CDR3 bases: TGCGCCAGCAGCTTGGCCCCTTCGACAGAACAGTACGAGCAGTACTTC.

This clonotype was seen ten or more times. This rearrangement joins TRBV7-8 to TRBJ2-3; D not resolved. The CDR3 has 16 residues. The V end lost 5 bases, the J end lost 0 bases, and 15 bases lay between the germline ends. Germline V gene data show CDR1 as SGHVS and CDR2 as FQNEAQ. The CDR3 sequence is CASSQDPVGSTDTQYF. The CDR3 region has the DNA TGTGCCAGCAGCCAAGATCCGGTGGGGAGCACAGATACGCAGTATTTT.

In this sample, this clonotype turned up a few times. V usage is TRBV6-5 and J usage is TRBJ1-2; no firm D call. V was cut by 4 bases and J by 3 bases, with 24 bases left in between. The CDR3 loop spans 18 amino acids. Germline CDR1 reads MNHEY; CDR2 reads SVGAGI. CDR3 loop: CASSWYEGIVQSHYGYTF. As DNA, the CDR3 is TGTGCCAGCAGTTGGTATGAGGGAATAGTACAGTCCCACTATGGCTACACCTTC.